The clone carrying this TCR beta chain turned up a few times. Its specificity is not known. In germline, CDR1 is MNHEY, CDR2 SMNVEV (reference sequence). This CDR3 comprises 16 residues. With V trimmed by 2 bases and J by 0 bases, 4 bases remained unmatched. Expressed TCRB transcripts were sequenced because the entire RNA isolate underwent reverse transcription. Some clones are missing from TCRdb's copy, which holds only in-frame ones; the method was immunoSEQ multiplex PCR. The data contain under 550,000 clones, about an eighth of them singletons. Markers CD45RO/CCR7/CD25/CD127/CD95/CD27 served to sort CD4+ naive, central memory, regulatory and stem cell-like memory cells. Over 95% purity was reached by all sorted populations. This specimen comes from a study of beta chain features in type 1 diabetes. Study context: Examination spanned about 110 million sorted cells from all samples.

Study observations and caveats: In comparison with healthy donors, patients had naive, central memory and Treg TCRB repertoires that appeared more similar.

The specimen sequenced was naive CD4+ T cells from blood. This receptor was obtained from a woman between 18 and 29 years old in good health. The chain has TRBV27 and TRBJ2-4; 7 bases agree with TRBD2. In DNA form, the CDR3 reads TGTGCCAGCAGTTTACGGGGAGGGTTAGCCAAAAACATTCAGTACTTC. Its translation: CASSLRGGLAKNIQYF.